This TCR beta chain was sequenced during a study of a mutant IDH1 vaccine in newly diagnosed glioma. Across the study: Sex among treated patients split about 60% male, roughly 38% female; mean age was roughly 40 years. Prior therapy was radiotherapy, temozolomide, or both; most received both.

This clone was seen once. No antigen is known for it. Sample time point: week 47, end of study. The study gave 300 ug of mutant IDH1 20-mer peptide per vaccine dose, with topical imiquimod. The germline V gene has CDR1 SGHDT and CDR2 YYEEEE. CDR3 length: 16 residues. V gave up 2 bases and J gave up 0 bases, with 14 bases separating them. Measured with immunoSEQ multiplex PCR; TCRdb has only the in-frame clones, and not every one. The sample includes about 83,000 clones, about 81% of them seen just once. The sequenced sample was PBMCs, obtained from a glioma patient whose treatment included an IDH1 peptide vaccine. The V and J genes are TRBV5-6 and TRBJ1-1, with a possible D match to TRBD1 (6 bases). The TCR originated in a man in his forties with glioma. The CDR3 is CASSFERGAMNTEAFF. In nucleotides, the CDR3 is TGTGCCAGCAGCTTCGAGCGGGGGGCTATGAACACTGAAGCTTTCTTT.